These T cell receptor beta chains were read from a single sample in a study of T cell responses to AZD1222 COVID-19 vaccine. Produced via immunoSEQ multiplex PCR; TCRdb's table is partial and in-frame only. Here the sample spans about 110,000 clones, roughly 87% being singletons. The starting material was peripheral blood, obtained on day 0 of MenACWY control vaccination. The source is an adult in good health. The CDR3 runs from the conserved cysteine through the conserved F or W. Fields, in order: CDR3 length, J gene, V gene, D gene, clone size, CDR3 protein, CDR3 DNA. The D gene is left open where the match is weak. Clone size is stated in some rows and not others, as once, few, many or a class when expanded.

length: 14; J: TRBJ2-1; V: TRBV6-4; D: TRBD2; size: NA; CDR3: CASTPLAGGNEQFF; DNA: TGTGCCAGCACCCCACTAGCGGGCGGGAATGAGCAGTTCTTC
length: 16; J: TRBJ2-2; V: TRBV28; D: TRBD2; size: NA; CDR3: CASSPPGGPITGELFF; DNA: TGTGCCAGCAGCCCACCGGGGGGACCGATCACCGGGGAGCTGTTTTTT
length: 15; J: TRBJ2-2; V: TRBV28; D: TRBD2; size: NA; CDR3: CAIGGGTGATGELFF; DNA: TGTGCGATCGGGGGGGGTACCGGGGCCACCGGGGAGCTGTTTTTT
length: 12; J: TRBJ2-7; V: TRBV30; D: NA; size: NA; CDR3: CAWRLGAGEQYF; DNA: TGTGCCTGGAGGTTAGGGGCGGGCGAGCAGTACTTC
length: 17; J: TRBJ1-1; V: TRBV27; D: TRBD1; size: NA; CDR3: CASARGQGVILYTEAFF; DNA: TGTGCCAGCGCCCGGGGGCAGGGGGTCATCTTGTACACTGAAGCTTTCTTT
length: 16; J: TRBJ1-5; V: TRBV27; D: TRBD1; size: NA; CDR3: CASSLWGQGGNQPQHF; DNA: TGTGCCAGCAGTTTATGGGGACAGGGGGGCAATCAGCCCCAGCATTTT
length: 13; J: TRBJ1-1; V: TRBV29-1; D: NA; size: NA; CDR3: CSGGRSLKAEAFF; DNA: TGCAGCGGTGGTAGGAGTCTTAAGGCTGAAGCTTTCTTT
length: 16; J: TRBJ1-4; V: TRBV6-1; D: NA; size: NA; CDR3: CASSDTFLGSNEKLFF; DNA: TGTGCCAGCAGTGACACATTTTTGGGCTCTAATGAAAAACTGTTTTTT
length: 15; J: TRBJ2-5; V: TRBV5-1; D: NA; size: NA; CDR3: CASRIGSGNKETQYF; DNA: TGCGCCAGCAGGATTGGGAGCGGAAATAAAGAGACCCAGTACTTC
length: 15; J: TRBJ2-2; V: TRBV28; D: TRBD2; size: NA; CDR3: CASSLSGGRNGELFF; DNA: TGTGCCAGCAGTCTTAGCGGGGGGCGAAACGGGGAGCTGTTTTTT
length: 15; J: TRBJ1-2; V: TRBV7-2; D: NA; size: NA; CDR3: CASSSGSRLGYGYTF; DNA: TGTGCCAGCAGCTCCGGGTCCCGCCTAGGCTATGGCTACACCTTC
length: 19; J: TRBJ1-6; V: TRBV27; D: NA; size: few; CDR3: CASSYGSGLSSPILSPLHF; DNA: TGTGCCAGCAGTTATGGGTCAGGGCTGAGTTCCCCAATTTTATCACCCCTCCACTTT
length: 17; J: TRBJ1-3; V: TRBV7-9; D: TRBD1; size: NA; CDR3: CASSPGQGAGLGNTIYF; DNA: TGTGCCAGCAGCCCCGGACAGGGGGCCGGCTTGGGAAACACCATATATTTT
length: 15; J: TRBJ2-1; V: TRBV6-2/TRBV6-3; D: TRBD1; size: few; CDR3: CASSYGTGSYNEQFF; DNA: TGTGCCAGCAGTTACGGGACAGGCTCCTACAATGAGCAGTTCTTC
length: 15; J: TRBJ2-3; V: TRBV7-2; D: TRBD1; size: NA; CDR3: CASSGQGHSTDTQYF; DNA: TGTGCCAGCAGCGGACAGGGCCACAGCACAGATACGCAGTATTTT
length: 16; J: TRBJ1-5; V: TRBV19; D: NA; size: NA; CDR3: CASSIGPGTRNQPQHF; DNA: TGTGCCAGTAGTATCGGCCCGGGGACAAGGAATCAGCCCCAGCATTTT
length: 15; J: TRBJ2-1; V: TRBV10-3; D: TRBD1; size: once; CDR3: CAISEMKGQDNEQFF; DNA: TGTGCCATCAGTGAGATGAAAGGACAGGACAATGAGCAGTTCTTC
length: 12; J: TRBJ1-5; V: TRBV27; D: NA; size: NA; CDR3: CASGPFNQPQHF; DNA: TGTGCCAGCGGGCCCTTCAATCAGCCCCAGCATTTT
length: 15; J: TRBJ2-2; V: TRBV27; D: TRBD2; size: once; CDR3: CASSFLAGAVGELFF; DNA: TGTGCCAGCAGTTTCCTAGCGGGAGCGGTGGGGGAGCTGTTTTTT
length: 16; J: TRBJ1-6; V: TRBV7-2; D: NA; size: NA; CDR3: CASSSRRTTGNSPLHF; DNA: TGTGCCAGCAGCTCCCGCCGGACCACAGGAAATTCACCCCTCCACTTT
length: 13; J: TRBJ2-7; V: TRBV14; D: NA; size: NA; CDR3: CASSIVDLGEQYF; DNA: TGTGCCAGCAGCATTGTGGACCTGGGCGAGCAGTACTTC
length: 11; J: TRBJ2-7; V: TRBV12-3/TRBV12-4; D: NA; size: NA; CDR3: CASSTDGEQYF; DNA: TGTGCCAGCAGCACGGACGGCGAGCAGTACTTC
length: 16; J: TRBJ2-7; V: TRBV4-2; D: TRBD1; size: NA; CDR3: CASSRSPGQGTYEQYF; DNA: TGTGCCAGCAGCCGATCCCCGGGACAGGGAACCTACGAGCAGTACTTC
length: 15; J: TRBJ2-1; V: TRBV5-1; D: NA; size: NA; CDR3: CASSSTTPYRSLLFF; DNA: TGCGCCAGCAGCTCGACAACACCCTACAGGTCCCTATTATTCTTC
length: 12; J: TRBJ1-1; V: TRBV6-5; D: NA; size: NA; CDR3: CASSNRNTEAFF; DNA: TGTGCCAGCAGTAACAGGAACACTGAAGCTTTCTTT
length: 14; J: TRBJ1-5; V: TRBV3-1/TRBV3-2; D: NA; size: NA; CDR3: CASSLGRSNQPQHF; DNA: TGTGCCAGCAGCCTAGGACGAAGCAATCAGCCCCAGCATTTT
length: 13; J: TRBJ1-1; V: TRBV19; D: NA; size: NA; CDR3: CASSRAVDTEAFF; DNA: TGTGCCAGTAGTCGGGCGGTGGACACTGAAGCTTTCTTT
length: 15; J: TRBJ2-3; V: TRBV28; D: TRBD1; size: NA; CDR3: CASRPGQGARNTQYF; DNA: TGTGCCAGCAGACCGGGACAGGGGGCGCGTAATACGCAGTATTTT
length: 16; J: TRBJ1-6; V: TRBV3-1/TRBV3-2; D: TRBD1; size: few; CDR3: CASSQGSGQGYSPLHF; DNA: TGTGCCAGCAGCCAAGGATCGGGACAGGGGTATTCACCCCTCCACTTT
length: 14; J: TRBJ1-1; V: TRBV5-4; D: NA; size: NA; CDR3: CASSLAGAGTEAFF; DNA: TGTGCCAGCAGCTTGGCCGGGGCGGGCACTGAAGCTTTCTTT
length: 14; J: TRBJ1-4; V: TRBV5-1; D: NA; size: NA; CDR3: CASSLEEFAEKLFF; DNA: TGCGCCAGCAGCTTAGAGGAGTTCGCTGAAAAACTGTTTTTT
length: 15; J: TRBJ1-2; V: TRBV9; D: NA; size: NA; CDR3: CASSVAPGANYGYTF; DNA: TGTGCCAGCAGCGTAGCGCCGGGGGCTAACTATGGCTACACCTTC
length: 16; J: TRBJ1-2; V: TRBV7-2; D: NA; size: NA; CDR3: CASSLEAPPLGYGYTF; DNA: TGTGCCAGCAGCTTAGAGGCGCCACCACTCGGCTATGGCTACACCTTC
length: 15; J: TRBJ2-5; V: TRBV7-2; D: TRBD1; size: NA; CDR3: CASSLGDRIVKTQYF; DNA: TGTGCCAGCAGCTTAGGGGACAGGATCGTGAAGACCCAGTACTTC
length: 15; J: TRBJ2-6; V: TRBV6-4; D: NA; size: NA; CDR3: CASSDSLSGANVLTF; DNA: TGTGCCAGCAGTGACTCTCTCTCTGGGGCCAACGTCCTGACTTTC
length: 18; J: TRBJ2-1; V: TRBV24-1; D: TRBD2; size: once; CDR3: CATSLRPRAGGPGNEQFF; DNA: TGTGCCACCAGTCTCCGCCCCCGGGCGGGAGGGCCGGGGAATGAGCAGTTCTTC
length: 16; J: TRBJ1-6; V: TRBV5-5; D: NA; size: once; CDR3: CASSLTFQGEYSPLHF; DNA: TGTGCCAGCAGCTTGACTTTTCAGGGCGAGTATTCACCCCTCCACTTT
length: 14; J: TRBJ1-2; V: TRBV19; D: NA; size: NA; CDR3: CASSIGAAARGYTF; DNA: TGTGCCAGTAGTATCGGGGCTGCAGCTCGAGGCTACACCTTC
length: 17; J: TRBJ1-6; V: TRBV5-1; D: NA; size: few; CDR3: CASSLYPLAMDNSPLHF; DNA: TGCGCCAGCAGCTTGTACCCCCTAGCTATGGATAATTCACCCCTCCACTTT
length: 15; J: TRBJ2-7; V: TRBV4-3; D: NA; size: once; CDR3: CASSREWALWVEQYF; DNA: TGCGCCAGCAGCCGCGAGTGGGCCCTTTGGGTAGAGCAGTACTTC
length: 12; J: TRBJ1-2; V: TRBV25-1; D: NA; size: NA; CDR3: CASEGVPYGYTF; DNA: TGTGCCAGCGAGGGGGTGCCCTATGGCTACACCTTC
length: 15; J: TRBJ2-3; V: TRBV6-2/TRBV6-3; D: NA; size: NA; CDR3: CASSYAGDNTDTQYF; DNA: TGTGCCAGCAGTTACGCTGGGGACAACACAGATACGCAGTATTTT
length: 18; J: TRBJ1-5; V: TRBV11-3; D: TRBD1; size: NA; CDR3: CASSSTNHRGRSNQPQHF; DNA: TGTGCCAGCAGCTCGACGAACCACAGGGGGCGTAGCAATCAGCCCCAGCATTTT
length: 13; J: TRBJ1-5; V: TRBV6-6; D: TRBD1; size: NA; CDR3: CASTGQGSQPQHF; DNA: TGTGCCAGCACGGGACAGGGGAGCCAGCCCCAGCATTTT
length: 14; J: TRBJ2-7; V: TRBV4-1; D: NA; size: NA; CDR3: CASSQGGYTYEQYF; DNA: TGCGCCAGCAGCCAAGGGGGTTACACCTACGAGCAGTACTTC
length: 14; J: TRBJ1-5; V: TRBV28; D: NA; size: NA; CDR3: CASSFPDRGQPQHF; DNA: TGTGCCAGCAGTTTCCCCGACAGAGGCCAGCCCCAGCATTTT
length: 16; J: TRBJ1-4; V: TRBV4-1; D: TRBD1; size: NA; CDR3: CASSHRRNRGDEKLFF; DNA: TGCGCCAGCAGCCACAGAAGAAACAGGGGGGATGAAAAACTGTTTTTT
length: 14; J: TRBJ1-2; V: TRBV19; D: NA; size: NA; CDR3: CASSMGRGSYGYTF; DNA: TGTGCCAGTAGTATGGGCAGGGGAAGCTATGGCTACACCTTC
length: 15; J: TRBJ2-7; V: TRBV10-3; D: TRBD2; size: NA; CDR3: CATLVASGGEYEQYF; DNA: TGTGCCACCTTAGTTGCAAGCGGGGGGGAATACGAGCAGTACTTC
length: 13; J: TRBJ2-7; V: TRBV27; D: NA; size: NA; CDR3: CASSYAGPYEQYF; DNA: TGTGCCAGCAGTTATGCAGGACCCTACGAGCAGTACTTC
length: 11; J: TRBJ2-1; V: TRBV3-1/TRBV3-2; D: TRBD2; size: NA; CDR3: CAKSGSNEQFF; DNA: TGTGCCAAGAGCGGGAGCAATGAGCAGTTCTTC
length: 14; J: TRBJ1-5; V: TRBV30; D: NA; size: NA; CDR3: CAWSVVSARQPQHF; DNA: TGTGCCTGGAGTGTAGTATCCGCTCGGCAGCCCCAGCATTTT
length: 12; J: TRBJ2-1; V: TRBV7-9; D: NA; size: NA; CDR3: CASSLLGDEQFF; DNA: TGTGCCAGCAGCCTACTGGGGGATGAGCAGTTCTTC
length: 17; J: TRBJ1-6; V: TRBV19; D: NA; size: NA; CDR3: CASSIALPGTSNSPLHF; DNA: TGTGCCAGTAGTATAGCCCTTCCCGGGACCTCGAATTCACCCCTCCACTTT
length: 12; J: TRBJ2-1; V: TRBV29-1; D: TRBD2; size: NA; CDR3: CSVGGTVNEQFF; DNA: TGCAGCGTCGGGGGGACCGTCAATGAGCAGTTCTTC
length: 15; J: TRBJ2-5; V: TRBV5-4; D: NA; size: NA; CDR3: CASHPWGGAEETQYF; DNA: TGTGCCAGCCACCCCTGGGGGGGGGCCGAGGAGACCCAGTACTTC
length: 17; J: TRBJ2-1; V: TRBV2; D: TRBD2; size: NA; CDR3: CASRATFGLAGKNEQFF; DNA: TGTGCCAGCAGGGCCACGTTTGGACTAGCGGGAAAGAATGAGCAGTTCTTC
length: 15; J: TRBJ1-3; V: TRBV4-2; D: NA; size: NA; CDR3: CASSHGRLSGNTIYF; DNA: TGTGCCAGCAGCCATGGACGACTCTCTGGAAACACCATATATTTT
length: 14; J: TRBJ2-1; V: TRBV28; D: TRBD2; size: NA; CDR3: CASRGTSIYNEQFF; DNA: TGTGCCAGCAGAGGGACTAGCATCTACAATGAGCAGTTCTTC
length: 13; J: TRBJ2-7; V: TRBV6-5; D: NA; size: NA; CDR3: CATSSGRGYEQYF; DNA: TGTGCCACCAGTTCAGGCCGGGGCTACGAGCAGTACTTC